This T cell receptor beta chain is from a study of T cell repertoires in cytomegalovirus infection. Study information: Based on public TCR beta signatures, there were indications of CMV infection and of a matching HLA type.

Via MiXCR, TCRdb re-called the reads, giving one row per CDR3 protein. The sample has fewer than 200,000 distinct CDR3 sequences; about 22% are singletons. J lost 6 bases, V lost 0 bases, and 6 bases had no gene match. From germline, CDR1 is PRHDT and CDR2 FYEKMQ (reference sequence). There are 15 residues in the CDR3. Study-level points and caveats: The response measured ex vivo was dominated by TCR beta clonotypes (HLA-C-restricted and CMV-specific).

This clonotype was detected once. Its antigen is unknown. The chain has TRBV13 and TRBJ2-7, with 9 bases fitting TRBD1. The TCR comes from a human donor in good health (CMV status not recorded). Some clones in this sample may be carry-over from other donors' samples. The material sequenced was CD8+ T cells from cultured PBMCs, taken from culture after CMV antigen stimulation. The CDR3 spells CASSLGTGTGIEQYF. DNA for the CDR3: TGTGCCAGCAGCTTAGGAACCGGGACAGGGATCGAGCAGTACTTC.